Listed below are T cell receptor beta chains from one sample, sequenced in a study of somatic mutations in cytotoxic T cells in rheumatoid arthritis. The method was immunoSEQ multiplex PCR; TCRdb's version includes in-frame clones alone and lacks a portion of them. This sample has about 10,000 clones, with 89% found just once. The specimen was CD4+ T cells sorted from blood. These receptor sequences come from a woman younger than 35 with rheumatoid arthritis. Both conserved end residues are trimmed from each CDR3. The D gene is left open where the match is weak.

>TRBV19|-|TRBJ2-1
ASSMDRGGFYNEQF
>TRBV4-2|TRBD2|TRBJ2-3
ASSLRLAESADTQY
>TRBV28|-|TRBJ1-1
ASSNSLFDRSEVASNTEAF
>TRBV27|-|TRBJ2-7
ASRRTRGSYEQY
>TRBV4-1|-|TRBJ1-2
ASSQDRRTDFGGYT
>TRBV6-5|-|TRBJ1-1
ASSYLTRDTEAF
>TRBV5-1|TRBD2|TRBJ2-5
ASSLAGTSGGETQY
>TRBV30|-|TRBJ2-7
AWTEGGGGYEQY
>TRBV28|-|TRBJ1-5
ASSLEYQPQH
>TRBV7-5|-|TRBJ1-2
ARSPYRGTGNYGYT
>TRBV6-5|-|TRBJ2-5
ASSVGETQY
>TRBV6-5|TRBD1|TRBJ2-7
ASTATRDRGYEQY
>TRBV5-1|TRBD1|TRBJ1-2
ASSLGQGFYGYT
>TRBV6-5|TRBD2|TRBJ2-1
ASGKGTSGFEQF
>TRBV18|-|TRBJ2-7
ASSPAPGNYEQY
>TRBV18|TRBD1|-
ASSPRQGSSYEQY
>TRBV9|-|TRBJ1-1
ASSPLGNSRTEAF
>TRBV27|-|TRBJ1-5
ASSSLRTYSNQPQH
>TRBV6-5|-|TRBJ2-7
ASSSQHSYEQY
>TRBV5-4|-|TRBJ1-6
ASSLQGNNSPLH
>TRBV10-2|-|-
ASSESRTTYEQY
>TRBV2|-|TRBJ2-7
ASGDRTYEQY
>TRBV5-8|TRBD1|TRBJ1-2
ASSLDVTGGQNT
>TRBV5-1|TRBD2|TRBJ2-1
ASTGTSGYNEQF
>TRBV19|-|TRBJ1-5
ASSTYRVPQPQH
>TRBV28|TRBD2|TRBJ2-7
ASSTGTSPYEQY
>TRBV9|TRBD1|TRBJ2-7
ASSVTSTGNYEQY
>TRBV7-2|TRBD1|TRBJ2-1
ASGLTGISYNEQF
>TRBV12-1|-|TRBJ2-7
ASSTRQGRRPREQY
>TRBV14|-|TRBJ2-7
ASSSFDRSSYEQY
>TRBV11-2|-|TRBJ2-5
ASTLGLVIQETQY
>TRBV28|-|TRBJ2-1
ASRTSHLNEQF
>TRBV5-4|TRBD2|TRBJ2-1
ASSAGLAGYNEQF
>TRBV19|-|TRBJ2-1
ASSMGGVANEQF
>TRBV21-1|-|TRBJ1-1
ASSPYTGHFNTEAF
>TRBV5-1|TRBD1|TRBJ1-4
ASSLYPGQGTATNEKLF
>TRBV6-1|TRBD1|TRBJ1-4
ASTRDRWYEKLF
>TRBV7-2|TRBD1|TRBJ1-3
ASSLKATGGQNTIY
>TRBV4-3|-|TRBJ2-1
ASSQGSSASYNEQF
>TRBV7-2|TRBD2|TRBJ2-7
ASSGGTSGRGPHEQY
>TRBV28|-|TRBJ1-2
ASSFGAGGYT
>TRBV5-1|TRBD2|TRBJ2-1
ASKSSGVTVNEQF
>TRBV7-2|TRBD2|TRBJ2-2
ASSLAGELGGELF
>TRBV5-6|-|TRBJ1-6
ASSHDSGHSPLH
>TRBV29-1|TRBD2|TRBJ2-7
SVVSLAGAGLRRYEQY
>TRBV7-6|TRBD1|TRBJ1-1
ASSPRQGAQTEAF